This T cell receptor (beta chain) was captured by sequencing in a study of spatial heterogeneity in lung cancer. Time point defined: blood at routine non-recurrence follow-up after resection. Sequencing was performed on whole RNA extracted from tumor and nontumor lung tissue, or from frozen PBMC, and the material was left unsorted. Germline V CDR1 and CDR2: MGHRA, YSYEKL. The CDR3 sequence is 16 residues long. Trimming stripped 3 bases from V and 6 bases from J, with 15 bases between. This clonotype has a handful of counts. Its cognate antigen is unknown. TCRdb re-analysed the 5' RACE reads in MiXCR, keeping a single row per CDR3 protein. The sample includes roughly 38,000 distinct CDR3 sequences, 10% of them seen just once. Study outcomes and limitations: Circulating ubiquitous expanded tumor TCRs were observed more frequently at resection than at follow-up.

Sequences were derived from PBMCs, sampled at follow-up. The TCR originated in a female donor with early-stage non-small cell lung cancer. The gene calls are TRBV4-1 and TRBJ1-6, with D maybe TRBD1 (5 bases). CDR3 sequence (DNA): TGCGCCAGCAGCCAGGACGACAGTGTTTCTAATTCACCCCTCCACTTT. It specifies CASSQDDSVSNSPLHF.